The clone carrying this T cell receptor beta chain was found many times. J lost 4 bases, V lost 0 bases, and 2 bases had no gene match. Germline-derived CDR1 and CDR2 are KGHSH and LQKENI. CDR3 length: 15 amino acids. These data are taken from a study of neurological immune-mediated disorders. TCRdb recomputed calls from the 5' RACE reads with MiXCR, one row per CDR3 protein. The sample yields over 15,000 distinct CDR3 sequences, roughly 10% seen once. The V gene is TRBV18, the J gene TRBJ2-1, with TRBD1 matching over 8 bases. The sequenced sample was CD8+ T cells from blood. This receptor was taken from a man aged 50 to 59 in good health. Here the CDR3 DNA reads TGTGCCAGCTCACCACCGGGACAGGCTTACAATGAGCAGTTCTTC. It translates to CASSPPGQAYNEQFF.